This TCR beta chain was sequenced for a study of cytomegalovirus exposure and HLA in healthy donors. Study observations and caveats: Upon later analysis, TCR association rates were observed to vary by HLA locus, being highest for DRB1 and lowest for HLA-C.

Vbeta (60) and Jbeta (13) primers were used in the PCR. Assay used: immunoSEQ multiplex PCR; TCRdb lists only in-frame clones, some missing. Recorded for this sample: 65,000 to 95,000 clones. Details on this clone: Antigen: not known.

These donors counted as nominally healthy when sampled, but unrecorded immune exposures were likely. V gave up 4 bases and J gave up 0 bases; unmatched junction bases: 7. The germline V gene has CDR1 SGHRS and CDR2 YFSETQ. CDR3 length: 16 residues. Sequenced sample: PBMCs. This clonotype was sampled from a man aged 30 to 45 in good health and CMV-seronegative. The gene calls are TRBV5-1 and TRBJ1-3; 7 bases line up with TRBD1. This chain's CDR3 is CASSTTGVPSGNTIYF. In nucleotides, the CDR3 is TGCGCCAGCAGCACTACAGGGGTTCCCTCTGGAAACACCATATATTTT.